The sequence of this T cell receptor (beta chain) was determined in a study of shared clonotypes between healthy human individuals. Looking at the study overall: Researchers drew samples from two women and three men aged 18 to 49. Study observations and caveats: Sequencing depth was expected to influence donor clonotype sharing. The small donor group covered limited genetic and exposure diversity.

The V gene lost 2 bases and the J gene lost 1 base, with 5 bases spanning the gap. Germline CDR1 is SNHLY and CDR2 is FYNNEI. This CDR3 has 13 residues. A note on this clone: The antigen remains unidentified. This could be a read error, since a much larger clone is one nucleotide away.

Sequencing on ten immunoSEQ deep assay plates was performed for unsorted PBMC DNA. The method was immunoSEQ multiplex PCR; TCRdb's version includes in-frame clones alone and lacks a portion of them. The repertoire holds about 520,000 clones, with around 85% as singletons. The source of this sequence is a woman in her thirties or forties in good health. Some clones in this sample may be carry-over from other donors' samples. The chain couples TRBV2 to TRBJ1-1; D unresolved. The sample comprised PBMCs. Here the CDR3 reads CASSEWENTEAFF. CDR3 in DNA: TGTGCCAGCAGTGAATGGGAGAACACTGAAGCTTTCTTT.